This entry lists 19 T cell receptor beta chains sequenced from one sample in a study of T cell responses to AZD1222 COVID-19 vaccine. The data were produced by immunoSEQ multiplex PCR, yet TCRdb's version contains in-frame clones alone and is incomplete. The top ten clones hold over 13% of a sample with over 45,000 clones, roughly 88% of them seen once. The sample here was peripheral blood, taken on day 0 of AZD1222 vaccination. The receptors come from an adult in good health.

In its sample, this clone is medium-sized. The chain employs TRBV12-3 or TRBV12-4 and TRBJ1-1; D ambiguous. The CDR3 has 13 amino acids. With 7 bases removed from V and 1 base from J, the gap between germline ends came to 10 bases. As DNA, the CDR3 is TGTGCCAGCACCCCCGTACGGAACACTGAAGCTTTCTTT. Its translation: CASTPVRNTEAFF.

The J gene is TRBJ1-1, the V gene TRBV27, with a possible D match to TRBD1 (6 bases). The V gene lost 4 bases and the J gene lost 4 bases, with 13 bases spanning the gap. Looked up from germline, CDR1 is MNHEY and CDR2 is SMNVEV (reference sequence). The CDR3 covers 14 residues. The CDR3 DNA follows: TGTGCCAGCAGTTCAAACAGGGCGGTCACTGAAGCTTTCTTT. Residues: CASSSNRAVTEAFF.

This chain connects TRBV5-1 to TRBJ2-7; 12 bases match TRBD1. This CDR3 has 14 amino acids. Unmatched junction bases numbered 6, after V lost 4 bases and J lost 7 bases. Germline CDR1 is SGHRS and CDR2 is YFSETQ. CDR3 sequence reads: CASSAGQGAREQYF. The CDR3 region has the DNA TGCGCCAGCAGCGCGGGACAGGGGGCGCGTGAGCAGTACTTC.

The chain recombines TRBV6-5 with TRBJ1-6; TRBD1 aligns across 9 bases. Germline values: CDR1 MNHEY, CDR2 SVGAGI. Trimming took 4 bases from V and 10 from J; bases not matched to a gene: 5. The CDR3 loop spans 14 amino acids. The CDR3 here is CASSSTGGGSPLHF. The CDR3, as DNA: TGTGCCAGCAGTTCGACAGGGGGTGGCTCACCCCTCCACTTT.

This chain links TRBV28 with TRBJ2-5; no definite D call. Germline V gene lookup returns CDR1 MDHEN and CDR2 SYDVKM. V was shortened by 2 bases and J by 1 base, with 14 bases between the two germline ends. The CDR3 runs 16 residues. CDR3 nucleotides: TGTGCCAGCAGTTTAAGATCGTATGGCTCCCAAGAGACCCAGTACTTC. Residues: CASSLRSYGSQETQYF. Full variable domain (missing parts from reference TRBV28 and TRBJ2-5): DVKVTQSSRYLVKRTGEKVFLECVQDMDHENMFWYRQDPGLGLRLIYFSYDVKMKEKGDIPEGYSVSREKKERFSLILESASTNQTSMYLCASSLRSYGSQETQYFGPGTRLLVL.

CDR3 DNA: TGTGCCAGTCCAAGGATTAGCACAGATACGCAGTATTTT. This gives the protein CASPRISTDTQYF. The chain joins TRBV2 to TRBJ2-3, with D hard to call. Trimming shortened V by 9 bases and J by 0 bases, and 10 bases separated the two germline ends. The CDR3 runs to 13 residues. Germline-derived CDR1 and CDR2 are SNHLY and FYNNEI.

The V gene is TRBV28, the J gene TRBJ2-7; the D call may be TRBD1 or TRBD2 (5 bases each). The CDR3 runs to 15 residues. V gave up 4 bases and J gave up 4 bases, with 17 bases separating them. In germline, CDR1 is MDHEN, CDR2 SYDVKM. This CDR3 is CASSSPGPWGYEQYF. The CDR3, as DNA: TGTGCCAGCAGTTCCCCGGGCCCTTGGGGGTACGAGCAGTACTTC.

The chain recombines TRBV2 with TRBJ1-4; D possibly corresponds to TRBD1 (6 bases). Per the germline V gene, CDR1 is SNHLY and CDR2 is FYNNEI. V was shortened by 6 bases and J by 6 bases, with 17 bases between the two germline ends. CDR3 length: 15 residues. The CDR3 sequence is CASRGGTGADEKLFF. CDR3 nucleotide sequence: TGTGCCAGCAGGGGAGGAACGGGGGCGGATGAAAAACTGTTTTTT.

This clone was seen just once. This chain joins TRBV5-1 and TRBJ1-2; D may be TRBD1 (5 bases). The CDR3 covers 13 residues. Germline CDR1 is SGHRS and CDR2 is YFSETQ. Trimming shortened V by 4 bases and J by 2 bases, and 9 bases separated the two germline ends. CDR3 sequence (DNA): TGCGCCAGCAGCGGTACAGGAAACTATGGCTACACCTTC. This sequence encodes CASSGTGNYGYTF.

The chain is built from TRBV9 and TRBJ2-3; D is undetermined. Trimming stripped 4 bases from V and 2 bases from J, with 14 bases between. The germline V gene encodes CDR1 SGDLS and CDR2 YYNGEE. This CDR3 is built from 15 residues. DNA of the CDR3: TGTGCCAGCAGCCCCGGCGTGGGTCCCACAGATACGCAGTATTTT. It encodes CASSPGVGPTDTQYF.

CDR3 coding DNA: TGCGCCAGCAGCTTGGATGGCAGTCCCTACGAGCAGTACTTC. Protein: CASSLDGSPYEQYF. This chain joins TRBV5-1 and TRBJ2-7, with unresolved D. The CDR3 contains 14 residues. Between the trimmed V and J ends, which lost 0 bases and 2 bases, there was a span of 9 bases. Per the germline V gene, CDR1 is SGHRS and CDR2 is YFSETQ.

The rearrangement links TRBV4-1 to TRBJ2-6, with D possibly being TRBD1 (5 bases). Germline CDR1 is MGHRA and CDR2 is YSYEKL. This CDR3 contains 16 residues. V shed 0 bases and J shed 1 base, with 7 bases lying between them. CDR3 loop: CASSQDQGSGANVLTF. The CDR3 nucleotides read TGCGCCAGCAGCCAAGATCAGGGTTCTGGGGCCAACGTCCTGACTTTC.

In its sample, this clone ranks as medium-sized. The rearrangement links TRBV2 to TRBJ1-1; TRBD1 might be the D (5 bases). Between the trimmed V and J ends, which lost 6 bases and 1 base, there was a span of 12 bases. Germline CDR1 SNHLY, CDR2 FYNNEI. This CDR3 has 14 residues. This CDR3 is CASRNDRKNTEAFF. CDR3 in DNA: TGTGCCAGCAGAAACGACAGAAAGAACACTGAAGCTTTCTTT.

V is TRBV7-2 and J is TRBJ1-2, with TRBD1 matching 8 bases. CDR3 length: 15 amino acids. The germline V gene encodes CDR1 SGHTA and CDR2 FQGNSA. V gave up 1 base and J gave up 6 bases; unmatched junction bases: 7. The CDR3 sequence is CASSLGLGQGNGYTF. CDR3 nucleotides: TGTGCCAGCAGCTTAGGGCTAGGACAGGGCAATGGCTACACCTTC.

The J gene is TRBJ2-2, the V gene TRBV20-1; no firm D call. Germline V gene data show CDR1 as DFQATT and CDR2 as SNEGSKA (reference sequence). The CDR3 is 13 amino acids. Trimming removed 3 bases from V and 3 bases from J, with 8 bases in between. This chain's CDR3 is CSASRRDTGELFF. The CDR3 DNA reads TGCAGTGCTAGTCGTAGGGACACCGGGGAGCTGTTTTTT.

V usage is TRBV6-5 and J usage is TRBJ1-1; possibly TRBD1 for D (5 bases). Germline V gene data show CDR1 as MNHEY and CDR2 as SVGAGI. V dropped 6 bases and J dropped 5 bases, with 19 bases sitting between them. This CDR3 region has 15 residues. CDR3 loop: CASRPGAAGETEAFF. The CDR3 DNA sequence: TGTGCCAGCAGACCCGGGGCAGCGGGGGAGACTGAAGCTTTCTTT.

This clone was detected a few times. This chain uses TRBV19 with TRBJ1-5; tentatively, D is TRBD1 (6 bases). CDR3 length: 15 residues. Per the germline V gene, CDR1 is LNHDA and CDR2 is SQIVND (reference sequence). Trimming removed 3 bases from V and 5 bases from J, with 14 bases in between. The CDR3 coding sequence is TGTGCCAGTAGTATCTTAGGGAACAGGGATCAGCCCCAGCATTTT. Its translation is CASSILGNRDQPQHF.

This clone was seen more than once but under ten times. The CDR3: CASSLGIGGLNYGYTF. As DNA, the CDR3 is TGTGCCAGCAGTTTAGGCATAGGGGGCCTTAACTATGGCTACACCTTC. The chain links TRBV28 to TRBJ1-2, with TRBD1 identical over 7 bases. The ends lost 2 bases at V and 1 base at J; junction bases unmatched: 7. Germline V gene sequence: CDR1 MDHEN, CDR2 SYDVKM. The CDR3 totals 16 residues.

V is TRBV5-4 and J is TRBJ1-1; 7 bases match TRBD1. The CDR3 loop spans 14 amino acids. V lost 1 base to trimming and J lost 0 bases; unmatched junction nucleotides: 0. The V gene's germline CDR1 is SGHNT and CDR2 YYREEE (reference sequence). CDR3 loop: CASSLTGVNTEAFF. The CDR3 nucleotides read TGTGCCAGCAGCTTGACAGGGGTGAACACTGAAGCTTTCTTT.